This T cell receptor (beta chain) comes out of a study of blood T cell repertoires in COVID-19 (dated by TCRdb to 2018 to 2020). Study-wide context: The collaborator samples originated in the United States, Italy and Spain and spanned the acute and convalescent phases of COVID-19. The prospective study material was composed of cDNA or gDNA derived from T cells, B-cell-depleted T cells, or PBMCs. The dataset comprised deeply sampled blood TCRbeta repertoires from subjects exposed to, actively infected with, or recovered from COVID-19. A freely available public database, intended as a resource for researchers studying the immune response to SARS-CoV-2, is where the repertoires were released. Samples were obtained from the ongoing ImmuneRACE study (first 160 participants) and from about 1,300 subjects provided by 6 global collaborators. A de-identified subject ID, COVID-19 status, age in years and sex were almost always included in the sample metadata. HLA class I and class II types, where available, came from metadata supplied by the sample provider rather than from assay-based typing. The research as a whole found: Clinical and demographic metadata were provided uncurated, with the amount varying by source and participant.

Each collaborating institution followed its own protocols to collect whole blood in K2EDTA tubes. For TCRbeta analysis, collaborators shipped samples in one of three forms: frozen whole blood, isolated PBMCs, or DNA extracted from either of those sample types. The immunoSEQ Assay, a bias-controlled multiplex PCR, was used to amplify TCRbeta CDR3 regions from genomic DNA. The authors processed their data as follows. Within the assay, amplification of reference gene primers was used to estimate how many nucleated cells each sample contained. To quantify the absolute abundance of each unique TCRbeta CDR3 rearrangement, sequence reads were collapsed and filtered. For each sample, productive Simpson clonality was calculated by taking the square root of Simpson's diversity index across productive rearrangements. TCRdb re-hosts the immuneACCESS table, in-frame sequences only. Its copies lack some clones; in the studies checked, an unresolved V gene accounts for under half of them, and the cause for the rest is not known. V, J and clone size derive from that table, while D and trimming were established from the DNA sequence. For this sample there are some 300,000 clones; around 90% appear just once. About 1.2% of the sample belongs to the ten largest clones.

Turning to this clone: The antigen it recognizes is unknown. No base quality values were provided; no much bigger clone lies one nucleotide off.

From cysteine to phenylalanine, the CDR3 is 11 amino acids long. The entry retains the CDR3 DNA only, 33 bases that are in frame from base 1. In the germline V gene, CDR1 corresponds to MNHEY and CDR2 to SVGAGI. Cut back by 9 bases and 8 bases, the V and J ends lie 13 bases apart. The rearrangement combines TRBV6-5 with TRBJ1-2; TRBD1 is a weak D gene call, 5 bases matching. The sequenced sample consisted of peripheral blood. This receptor was obtained from a man between 65 and 85 years old with acute or convalescent COVID-19. The nucleotide sequence reads as follows: TGTGCCAGTACTGGGGGGTACGGCTACACCTTC. Translation gives CASTGGYGYTF.